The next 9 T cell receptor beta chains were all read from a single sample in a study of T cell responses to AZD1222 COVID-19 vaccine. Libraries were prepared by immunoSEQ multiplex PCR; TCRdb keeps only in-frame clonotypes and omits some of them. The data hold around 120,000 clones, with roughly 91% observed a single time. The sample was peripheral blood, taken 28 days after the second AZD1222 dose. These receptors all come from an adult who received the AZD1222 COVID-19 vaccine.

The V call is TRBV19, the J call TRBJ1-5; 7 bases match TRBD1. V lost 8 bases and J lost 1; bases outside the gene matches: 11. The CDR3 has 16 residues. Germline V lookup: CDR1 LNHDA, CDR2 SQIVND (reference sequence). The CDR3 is CASRVKGRGSNQPQHF. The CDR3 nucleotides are TGTGCCAGTCGGGTCAAGGGCAGGGGGAGCAATCAGCCCCAGCATTTT. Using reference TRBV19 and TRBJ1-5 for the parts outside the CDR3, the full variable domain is DGGITQSPKYLFRKEGQNVTLSCEQNLNHDAMYWYRQDPGQGLRLIYYSQIVNDFQKGDIAEGYSVSREKKESFPLTVTSAQKNPTAFYLCASRVKGRGSNQPQHFGDGTRLSIL.

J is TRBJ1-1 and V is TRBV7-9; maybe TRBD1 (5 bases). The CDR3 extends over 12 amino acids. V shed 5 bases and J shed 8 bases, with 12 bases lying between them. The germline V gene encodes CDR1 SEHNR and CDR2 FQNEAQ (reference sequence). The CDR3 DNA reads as TGTGCCAGCAGCCTTTGGGGCGGAGAAGCTTTCTTT. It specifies CASSLWGGEAFF.

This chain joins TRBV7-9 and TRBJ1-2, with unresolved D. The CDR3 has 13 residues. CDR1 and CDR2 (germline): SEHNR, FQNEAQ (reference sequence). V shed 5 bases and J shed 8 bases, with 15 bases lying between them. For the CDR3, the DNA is TGTGCCAGCAGCCAAGGAGCCGCCAGAGGCTACACCTTC. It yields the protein CASSQGAARGYTF.

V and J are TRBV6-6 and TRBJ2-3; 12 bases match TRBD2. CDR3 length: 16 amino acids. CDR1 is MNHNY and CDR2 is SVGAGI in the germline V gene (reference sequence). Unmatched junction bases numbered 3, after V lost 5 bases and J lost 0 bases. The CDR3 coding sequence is TGTGCCAGCAGTAGACTAGCGGGAGCTAGCACAGATACGCAGTATTTT. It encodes CASSRLAGASTDTQYF.

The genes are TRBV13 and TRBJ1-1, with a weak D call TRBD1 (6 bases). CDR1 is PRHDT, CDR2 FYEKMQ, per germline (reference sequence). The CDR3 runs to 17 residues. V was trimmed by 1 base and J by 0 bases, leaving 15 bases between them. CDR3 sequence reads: CASSLVRQTGMNTEAFF. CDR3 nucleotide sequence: TGTGCCAGCAGCTTAGTCCGACAGACAGGCATGAACACTGAAGCTTTCTTT.

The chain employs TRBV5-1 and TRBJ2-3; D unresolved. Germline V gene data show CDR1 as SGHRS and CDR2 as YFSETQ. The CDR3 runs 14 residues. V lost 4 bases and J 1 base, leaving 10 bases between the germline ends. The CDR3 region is CASSQVGGTDTQYF. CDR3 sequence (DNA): TGCGCCAGCAGCCAGGTTGGGGGCACAGATACGCAGTATTTT.

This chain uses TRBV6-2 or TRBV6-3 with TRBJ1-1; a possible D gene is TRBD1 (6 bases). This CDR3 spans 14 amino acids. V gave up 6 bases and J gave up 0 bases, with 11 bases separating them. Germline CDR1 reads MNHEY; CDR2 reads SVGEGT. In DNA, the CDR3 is TGTGCCAGCAGCAAACAGGGCATGAACACTGAAGCTTTCTTT. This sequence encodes CASSKQGMNTEAFF.

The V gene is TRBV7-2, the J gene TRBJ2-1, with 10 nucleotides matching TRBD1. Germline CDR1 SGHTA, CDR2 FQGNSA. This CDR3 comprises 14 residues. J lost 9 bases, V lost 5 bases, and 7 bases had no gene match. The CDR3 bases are TGTGCCAGCAGCGCCGGACAGGGGGGACTTGAGCAGTTCTTC. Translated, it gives CASSAGQGGLEQFF.

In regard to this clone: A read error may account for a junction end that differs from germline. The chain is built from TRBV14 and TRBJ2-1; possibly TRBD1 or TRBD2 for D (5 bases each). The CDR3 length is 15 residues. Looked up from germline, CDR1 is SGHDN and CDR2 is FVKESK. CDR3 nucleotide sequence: TGTGCCAGCAGCCGTTTGGGGGTGGACAACAAGGAGCAGTTCTTC. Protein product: CASSRLGVDNKEQFF.